The 22 T cell receptor beta chains below all came from one sample that was sequenced in a study of cytomegalovirus exposure and HLA in healthy donors. The study ran its PCR with 60 Vbeta and 13 Jbeta primers. TCRdb keeps only in-frame clones here, not all; method: immunoSEQ multiplex PCR. Of about 96,000 clones listed, 65% to 85% are singletons. Sequencing input: PBMCs. The receptor set was obtained from a female donor in good health and CMV-seropositive.

The chain joins TRBV30 to TRBJ2-7; 7 nucleotides match TRBD1. V gave up 3 bases and J gave up 2 bases; unmatched junction bases: 7. CDR3 length: 14 amino acids. Germline-derived CDR1 and CDR2 are GTSNPN and SVGIG (reference sequence). In DNA form, the CDR3 reads TGTGCCTGGAGCCCGAAGGGGGCCACCTACGAGCAGTACTTC. This translates into CAWSPKGATYEQYF.

V is TRBV2 and J is TRBJ1-1, with D unresolved. The CDR3 has 13 amino acids. Between the trimmed V and J ends, which lost 6 bases and 1 base, there was a span of 9 bases. Germline V gene sequence: CDR1 SNHLY, CDR2 FYNNEI. The CDR3 sequence is CASRPGENTEAFF. CDR3 DNA: TGTGCCAGCAGGCCCGGGGAGAACACTGAAGCTTTCTTT.

This clone was counted only a few times. The chain employs TRBV29-1 and TRBJ2-1, with 7 bases matching TRBD1. Germline V lookup: CDR1 SQVTM, CDR2 ANQGSEA. This CDR3 contains 10 residues. V gave up 4 bases and J gave up 13 bases; unmatched junction bases: 4. The CDR3: CSVVRDSQFF. CDR3 nucleotides: TGCAGCGTTGTTCGGGACAGCCAGTTCTTC.

This chain links TRBV5-1 with TRBJ2-5; 8 positions agree with TRBD1. The CDR3 length is 18 residues. J gave up 2 bases and V 4 bases, and 16 bases lay outside the gene matches. CDR1 and CDR2 from the germline V gene are SGHRS and YFSETQ. Here the CDR3 DNA reads TGCGCCAGCAGCCTCAACCCGCAGGGGGCGGTAGAGCAAGAGACCCAGTACTTC. Its translation is CASSLNPQGAVEQETQYF.

Only a few counts were recorded for this clone. V usage is TRBV5-1 and J usage is TRBJ2-3; possible D gene TRBD2, 6 bases. This CDR3 region has 14 residues. V was shortened by 1 base and J by 4 bases, with 10 bases between the two germline ends. Germline V gene lookup returns CDR1 SGHRS and CDR2 YFSETQ. The CDR3 nucleotides are TGCGCCAGCAGCTTGACGGGCGGGGCAGATACGCAGTATTTT. Its translation is CASSLTGGADTQYF. Together with reference TRBV5-1 and TRBJ2-3, the CDR3 gives the full variable domain: KAGVTQTPRYLIKTRGQQVTLSCSPISGHRSVSWYQQTPGQGLQFLFEYFSETQRNKGNFPGRFSGRQFSNSRSEMNVSTLELGDSALYLCASSLTGGADTQYFGPGTRLTVL.

The rearrangement uses TRBV5-1 and TRBJ2-2; no definite D call. Trimming stripped 5 bases from V and 2 bases from J, with 4 bases between. Germline-derived CDR1 and CDR2 are SGHRS and YFSETQ. The CDR3 covers 12 residues. The CDR3 nucleotides are TGCGCCAGCAGTCTCAACACCGGGGAGCTGTTTTTT. Protein: CASSLNTGELFF.

This chain joins TRBV19 and TRBJ1-5; unclear D gene. Deletions cut 6 bases from V and 5 bases from J, with 11 bases between. CDR3 length equals 13 residues. The germline V gene encodes CDR1 LNHDA and CDR2 SQIVND (reference sequence). CDR3 in amino acids: CASSEGRDQPQHF. As DNA, the CDR3 is TGTGCCAGTAGCGAGGGTAGGGATCAGCCCCAGCATTTT.

The V gene is TRBV7-2, the J gene TRBJ1-1, with D perhaps matching TRBD1 (5 bases). The germline gives CDR1 SGHTA, CDR2 FQGNSA. The CDR3 length is 14 residues. The V and J ends lost 0 bases and 4 bases respectively, with 9 bases between them. CDR3 residues: CASSLAPQGTEAFF. CDR3 DNA: TGTGCCAGCAGCTTAGCTCCCCAGGGCACTGAAGCTTTCTTT.

V and J are TRBV9 and TRBJ1-1; D is unclear. From germline, CDR1 is SGDLS and CDR2 YYNGEE. Trimming pared 4 bases from V and 11 bases from J, leaving 15 bases between. This CDR3 comprises 12 residues. The CDR3 sequence is CASSPNTGFAFF. The CDR3 DNA follows: TGTGCCAGCAGCCCCAACACGGGGTTCGCTTTCTTT.

The CDR3: CASSARDRNTEAFF. The DNA for the CDR3 is TGTGCCAGTAGTGCTAGGGACAGAAACACTGAAGCTTTCTTT. The gene calls are TRBV19 and TRBJ1-1; the match to TRBD1 covers 7 bases. The CDR3 consists of 14 residues. Germline V gene sequence: CDR1 LNHDA, CDR2 SQIVND (reference sequence). The V gene end was trimmed by 5 bases and the J gene end by 2 bases; junction bases not matched to a gene: 5.

The chain carries TRBV29-1 and TRBJ2-3; the match to TRBD1 covers 8 bases. V was clipped by 5 bases and J by 1 base; unmatched bases: 5. The CDR3 runs 14 residues. Germline CDR1 reads SQVTM; CDR2 reads ANQGSEA. CDR3 DNA: TGCAGCGTTTCGACAGGGGTTGGCACAGATACGCAGTATTTT. Amino acids: CSVSTGVGTDTQYF.

The chain uses TRBV28 and TRBJ1-1; D not resolved. Per germline, CDR1 MDHEN and CDR2 SYDVKM. Trimming removed 5 bases at V and 1 base at J, with 11 bases between. The CDR3 spans 14 residues. CDR3 region: CASSAWGGNTEAFF. The CDR3 DNA follows: TGTGCCAGCAGTGCCTGGGGAGGGAACACTGAAGCTTTCTTT. The full variable domain, with the rest looked up from reference TRBV28 and TRBJ1-1, is DVKVTQSSRYLVKRTGEKVFLECVQDMDHENMFWYRQDPGLGLRLIYFSYDVKMKEKGDIPEGYSVSREKKERFSLILESASTNQTSMYLCASSAWGGNTEAFFGQGTRLTVV.

The chain joins TRBV29-1 to TRBJ2-5; no reliable D call. The germline V gene has CDR1 SQVTM and CDR2 ANQGSEA. The germline V and J ends were trimmed by 7 bases and 3 bases, with 15 bases remaining between them. The CDR3 totals 13 residues. In DNA form, the CDR3 reads TGCAGCGCCAAACGGTGGGCCGAAGAGACCCAGTACTTC. This translates into CSAKRWAEETQYF.

The V gene is TRBV9, the J gene TRBJ1-2, with 7 nucleotides matching TRBD1. In germline, CDR1 is SGDLS, CDR2 YYNGEE. V was clipped by 2 bases and J by 3 bases; unmatched bases: 7. The CDR3 runs 15 residues. The CDR3 sequence: CASSVETGAYYGYTF. Here the CDR3 DNA reads TGTGCCAGCAGCGTGGAAACAGGGGCTTACTATGGCTACACCTTC.

This clone was recorded only once. V is TRBV5-6 and J is TRBJ2-3; tentative D call: TRBD2 (5 bases). Germline CDR1 reads SGHDT; CDR2 reads YYEEEE. The CDR3 length is 14 residues. V was pared by 6 bases and J by 6 bases, with 17 bases between. The DNA of the CDR3 is TGTGCCAGCACCTCCGCCTCCGAGGGCGATACGCAGTATTTT. Translated, it gives CASTSASEGDTQYF.

V is TRBV9 and J is TRBJ2-1; possible D gene TRBD2, 6 bases. Per germline, CDR1 SGDLS and CDR2 YYNGEE. The length of the CDR3 is 14 residues. V shed 4 bases and J shed 7 bases, with 15 bases lying between them. CDR3 sequence reads: CASSLTRTTNEQFF. Written as DNA, the CDR3 is TGTGCCAGCAGCCTGACTAGAACTACGAATGAGCAGTTCTTC.

J is TRBJ2-1 and V is TRBV4-3; 10 bases agree with TRBD2. The CDR3 spans 15 residues. With 3 bases clipped from V and 7 bases from J, the junction kept 6 bases outside the gene matches. Germline loops: CDR1 LGHNA, CDR2 YSLEER. In DNA, the CDR3 is TGCGCCAGCAGCCAGACTAGCGGGTGGTTAAATGAGCAGTTCTTC. This codes for CASSQTSGWLNEQFF.

The CDR3 reads CASSDETGIDNEQFF. For the CDR3, the DNA is TGTGCCAGCAGTGATGAGACAGGGATTGACAATGAGCAGTTCTTC. The V call is TRBV2, the J call TRBJ2-1, with 7 bases matching TRBD1. J was trimmed by 5 bases and V by 3 bases; bases with no gene match: 7. The CDR3 runs to 15 residues. Per the germline V gene, CDR1 is SNHLY and CDR2 is FYNNEI.

The chain couples TRBV7-2 to TRBJ1-3, with D hard to call. This CDR3 comprises 16 residues. Germline V CDR1 and CDR2: SGHTA, FQGNSA. Trimming pared 5 bases from V and 0 bases from J, leaving 14 bases between. CDR3 sequence reads: CASSPPGSLSGNTIYF. The DNA for the CDR3 is TGTGCCAGCAGCCCCCCGGGTTCCCTCTCTGGAAACACCATATATTTT.

This chain joins TRBV30 and TRBJ1-6, with D possibly matching TRBD1 (6 bases). V dropped 0 bases and J dropped 4 bases, with 10 bases sitting between them. In germline, CDR1 is GTSNPN, CDR2 SVGIG (reference sequence). The CDR3 consists of 15 residues. CDR3 protein: CAWSVGASYNSPLHF. The CDR3 nucleotides are TGTGCCTGGAGTGTGGGGGCTTCATATAATTCACCCCTCCACTTT.

This chain links TRBV6-6 with TRBJ2-7; a possible D gene is TRBD1 (5 bases). CDR1 and CDR2 (germline): MNHNY, SVGAGI (reference sequence). The CDR3 has 12 residues. Trimming removed 2 bases at V and 6 bases at J, with 8 bases between. The CDR3 region is CASSYRGGEQYF. CDR3 in DNA: TGTGCCAGCAGTTACAGGGGTGGCGAGCAGTACTTC.

The genes are TRBV10-1 and TRBJ1-2; D remains ambiguous. The CDR3 extends over 14 amino acids. The germline V and J ends were trimmed by 4 bases and 4 bases, with 13 bases remaining between them. Per the germline V gene, CDR1 is WNHNN and CDR2 is SYGVQD (reference sequence). The CDR3 DNA reads as TGCGCCAGCAGTGTCGGCAGGAGGACCTATGGCTACACCTTC. This encodes CASSVGRRTYGYTF.